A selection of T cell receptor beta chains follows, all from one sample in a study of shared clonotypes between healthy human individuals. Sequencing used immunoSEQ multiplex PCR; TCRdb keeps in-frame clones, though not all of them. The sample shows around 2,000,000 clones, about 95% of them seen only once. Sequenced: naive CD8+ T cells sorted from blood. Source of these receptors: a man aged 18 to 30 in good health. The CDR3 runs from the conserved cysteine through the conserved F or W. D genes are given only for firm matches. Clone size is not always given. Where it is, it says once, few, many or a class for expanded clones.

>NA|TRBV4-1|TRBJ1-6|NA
TGCGCCAGCAAGGGCACAGATAATTCACCCCTCCACTTT
CASKGTDNSPLHF
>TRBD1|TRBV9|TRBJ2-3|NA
TGTGCCAGCAGCGCCACAGGGGTCACAGATACGCAGTATTTT
CASSATGVTDTQYF
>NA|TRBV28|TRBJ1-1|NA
TGTGCCAGCAGTTTGGGGGGTGACACTGAAGCTTTCTTT
CASSLGGDTEAFF
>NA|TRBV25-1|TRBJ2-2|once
TGTGCCAGCTTATCCGGGACACCGAACACCGGGGAGCTGTTTTTT
CASLSGTPNTGELFF
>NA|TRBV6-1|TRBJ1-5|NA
TGTGCCAGCAGTGAGCCGCCAGGGGAAAGTCAGCCCCAGCATTTT
CASSEPPGESQPQHF
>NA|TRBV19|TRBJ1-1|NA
TGTGCCAGTAGGGTGGTAATGAACACTGAAGCTTTCTTT
CASRVVMNTEAFF
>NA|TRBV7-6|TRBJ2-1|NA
TGTGCCAGCAGCTTTTTATCCAATGAGCAGTTCTTC
CASSFLSNEQFF
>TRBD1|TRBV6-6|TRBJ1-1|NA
TGTGCCAGCAGTTATTGGGGACAGGGGGACACTGAAGCTTTCTTT
CASSYWGQGDTEAFF
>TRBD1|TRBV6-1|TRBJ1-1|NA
TGTGCCAGCAGTGATGACAGGGGGTGGACTGAAGCTTTCTTT
CASSDDRGWTEAFF
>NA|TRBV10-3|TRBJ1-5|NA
TGTGCCATCAGTGAGTCGAGTACAGGGTTTGATCAGCCCCAGCATTTT
CAISESSTGFDQPQHF
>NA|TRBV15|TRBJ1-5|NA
TGTGCCACCAGCAGTAAAGGGGGGTCGACAAATCAGCCCCAGCATTTT
CATSSKGGSTNQPQHF
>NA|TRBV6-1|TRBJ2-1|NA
TGTGCCAGCAGTGACAGGGCGGTATCCTCCTACAATGAGCAGTTCTTC
CASSDRAVSSYNEQFF
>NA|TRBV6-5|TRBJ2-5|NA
TGTGCCAGCAGTTACCTCGGGACCTTCCAAGAGACCCAGTACTTC
CASSYLGTFQETQYF
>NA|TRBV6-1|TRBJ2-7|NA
TGTGCCAGCAGTTCGGCCCGGCTCTCCTACGAGCAGTACTTC
CASSSARLSYEQYF
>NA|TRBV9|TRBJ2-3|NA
TGTGCCAGCAGCGAGGAGGGGTCGCCTAACACAGATACGCAGTATTTT
CASSEEGSPNTDTQYF
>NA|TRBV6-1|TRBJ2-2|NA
TGTGCCATTTCGTCGGAAACGAACACCGGGGAGCTGTTTTTT
CAISSETNTGELFF
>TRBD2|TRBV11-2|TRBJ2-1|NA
TGTGCCAGCAGCTTAACCCCCGGAGCGGGAGGGCCCTACAATGAGCAGTTCTTC
CASSLTPGAGGPYNEQFF
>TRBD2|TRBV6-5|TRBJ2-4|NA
TGTGCCTCTATAGGGCTAGCGGAAAACATTCAGTACTTC
CASIGLAENIQYF
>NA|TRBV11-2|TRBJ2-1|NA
TGTGCCAGCAGCTCAATTCAGGGGCGAGGTTCCTACAATGAGCAGTTCTTC
CASSSIQGRGSYNEQFF
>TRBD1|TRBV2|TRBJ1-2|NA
TGTGCCAGCAGTGTAACAGGGGATGGGGGCTACACCTTC
CASSVTGDGGYTF
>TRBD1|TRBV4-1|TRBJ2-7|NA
TGCGCCAGCAGCCTAAATCCCAGGGGACAGTATTCCTACGAGCAGTACTTC
CASSLNPRGQYSYEQYF
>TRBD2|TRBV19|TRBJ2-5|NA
TGTGCCAGTAGTATCGGCCTAGCGGGGGAAGAGACCCAGTACTTC
CASSIGLAGEETQYF
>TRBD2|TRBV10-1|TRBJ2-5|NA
TGCGCCAGGAAGGGACTACAAGAGACCCAGTACTTC
CARKGLQETQYF
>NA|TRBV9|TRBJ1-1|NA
TGTGCCAGCAGCGCCCGGGGCGATGAAGCTTTCTTT
CASSARGDEAFF
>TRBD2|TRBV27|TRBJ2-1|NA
TGTGCCAGCAGTTATGGGGGGGTATACAATGAGCAGTTCTTC
CASSYGGVYNEQFF
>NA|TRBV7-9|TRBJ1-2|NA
TGTGCCAGCAGTCAACAGGCACTCTATGGCTACACCTTC
CASSQQALYGYTF
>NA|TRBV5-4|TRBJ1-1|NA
TGTGCCAGCAGCTTCGGGGGCATTTGGGTGAACACTGAAGCTTTCTTT
CASSFGGIWVNTEAFF
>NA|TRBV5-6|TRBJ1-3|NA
TGTGCCAGCAGCTTCAGGGACTCTGGAAACACCATATATTTT
CASSFRDSGNTIYF
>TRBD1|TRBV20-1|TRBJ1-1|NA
TGCAGTGCCCGACAGGGGGCCAAAGCTTTCTTT
CSARQGAKAFF
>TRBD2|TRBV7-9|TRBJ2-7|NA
TGTGCCAGCAGCTTGCCCGGGAGGGCCGACGAGCAGTACTTC
CASSLPGRADEQYF
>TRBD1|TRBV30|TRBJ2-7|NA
TGTGCCTGGAGTGGGGTGGGACAGGGGACCGGTTACGAGCAGTACTTC
CAWSGVGQGTGYEQYF
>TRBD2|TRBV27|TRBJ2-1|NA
TGTGCCAGCAGTCCCTCGGGAGGTGCCCCCTACAATGAGCAGTTCTTC
CASSPSGGAPYNEQFF
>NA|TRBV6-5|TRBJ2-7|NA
TGTGCCAGCAGCCCAAATCTCTACGAGCAGTACTTC
CASSPNLYEQYF
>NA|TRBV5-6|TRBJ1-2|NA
TGTGCCAGCAGCCTCGACGGGGGACCCTTAAGGGGCTACACCTTC
CASSLDGGPLRGYTF
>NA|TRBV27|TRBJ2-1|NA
TGTGCCAGCAGTGCCTCCAAGAATGAGCAGTTCTTC
CASSASKNEQFF
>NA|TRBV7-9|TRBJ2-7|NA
TGTGCCAGCAGCGAGGCGAGCGGATCCTACGAGCAGTACTTC
CASSEASGSYEQYF
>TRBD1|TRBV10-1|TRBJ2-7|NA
TGCGCCAGCAGTGAGTCGGGACAGGGGGTCTACGAGCAGTACTTC
CASSESGQGVYEQYF
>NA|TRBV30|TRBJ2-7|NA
TGTGCCTGGAGTCTCTGGGTCAGGCAAACCTACGAGCAGTACTTC
CAWSLWVRQTYEQYF
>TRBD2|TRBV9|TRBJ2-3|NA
TGTGCCAGCAGCGGCGGGGGACTAGCGGCAGATACGCAGTATTTT
CASSGGGLAADTQYF
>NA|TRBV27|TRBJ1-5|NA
TGTGCCAGCAGTTTAATGGGGGTATCGCCCCAGCATTTT
CASSLMGVSPQHF
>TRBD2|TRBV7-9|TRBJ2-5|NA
TGTGCCAGCAGCCCTAAGGGGCGGGAGCGAGAGACCCAGTACTTC
CASSPKGRERETQYF
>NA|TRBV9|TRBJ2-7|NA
TGTGCCAGCAGCGAGGGGCTAGGCTACGAGCAGTACTTC
CASSEGLGYEQYF
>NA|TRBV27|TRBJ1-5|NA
TGTGCCAGCAGTTATCCGGGTCAGCCCCAGCATTTT
CASSYPGQPQHF
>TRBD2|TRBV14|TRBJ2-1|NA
TGTGCCAGCAGCGACGGGAGGAGGGGTTACAATGAGCAGTTCTTC
CASSDGRRGYNEQFF
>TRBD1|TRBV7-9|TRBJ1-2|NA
TGTGCCAGCAGCTTAGGACAGGGTAACTATGGCTACACCTTC
CASSLGQGNYGYTF
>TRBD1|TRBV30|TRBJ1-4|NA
TGTGCCTGGAGTGTTGGGACAGGGGAAAAACTGTTTTTT
CAWSVGTGEKLFF
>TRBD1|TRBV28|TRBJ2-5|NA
TGTGCCAGCAGTTCCCCGGGACAGGGGGCCTGGGAGACCCAGTACTTC
CASSSPGQGAWETQYF
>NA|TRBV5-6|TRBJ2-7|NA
TGTGCCAGCATAATACAGGGAGGCTACGAGCAGTACTTC
CASIIQGGYEQYF
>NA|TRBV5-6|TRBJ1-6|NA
TGTGCCAGCAGCTTGGGAGGAGGCTATAATTCACCCCTCCACTTT
CASSLGGGYNSPLHF
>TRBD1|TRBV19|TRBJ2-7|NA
TGTGCCAGTACAGCTGGGACAGGCATCTCCTACGAGCAGTACTTC
CASTAGTGISYEQYF
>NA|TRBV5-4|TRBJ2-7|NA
TGTGCCAGCAGACCCGGGAGCTCCTACGAGCAGTACTTC
CASRPGSSYEQYF
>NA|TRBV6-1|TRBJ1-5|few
TGTGCCAGCAGTGGGAATTTCGGCCAGCCCCAGCATTTT
CASSGNFGQPQHF
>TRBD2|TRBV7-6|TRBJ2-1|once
TGTGCCAGCAGCCAAAAACCGGGACTAGCGGTCGCAGCACCAGGCAATGAGCAGTTCTTC
CASSQKPGLAVAAPGNEQFF
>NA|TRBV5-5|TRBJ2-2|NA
TGTGCCAGCAGTAACCTAACAGGGAACACCGGGGAGCTGTTTTTT
CASSNLTGNTGELFF
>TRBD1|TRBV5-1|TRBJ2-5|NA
TGCGCCAGCAGCAAGACAGGGGGTGGGGAGACCCAGTACTTC
CASSKTGGGETQYF
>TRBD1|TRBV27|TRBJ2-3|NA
TGTGCCAGCAGCCACCGGACAGGGCTCACAGATACGCAGTATTTT
CASSHRTGLTDTQYF